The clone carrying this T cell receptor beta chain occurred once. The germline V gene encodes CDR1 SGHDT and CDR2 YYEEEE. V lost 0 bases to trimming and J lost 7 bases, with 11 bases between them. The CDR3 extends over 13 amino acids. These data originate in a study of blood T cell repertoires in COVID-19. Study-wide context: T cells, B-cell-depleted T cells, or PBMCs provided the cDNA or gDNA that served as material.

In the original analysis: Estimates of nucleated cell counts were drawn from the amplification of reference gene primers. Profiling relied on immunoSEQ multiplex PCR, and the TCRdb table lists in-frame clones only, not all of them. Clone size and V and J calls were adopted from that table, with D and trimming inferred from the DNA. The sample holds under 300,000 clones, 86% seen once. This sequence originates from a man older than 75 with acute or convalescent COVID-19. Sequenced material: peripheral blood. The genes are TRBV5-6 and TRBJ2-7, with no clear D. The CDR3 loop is CASSLGGLGEQYF. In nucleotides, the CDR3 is TGTGCCAGCAGCTTGGGAGGTCTCGGGGAGCAGTACTTC. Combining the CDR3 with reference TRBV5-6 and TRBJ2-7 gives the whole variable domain DAGVTQSPTHLIKTRGQQVTLRCSPKSGHDTVSWYQQALGQGPQFIFQYYEEEERQRGNFPDRFSGHQFPNYSSELNVNALLLGDSALYLCASSLGGLGEQYFGPGTRLTVT.